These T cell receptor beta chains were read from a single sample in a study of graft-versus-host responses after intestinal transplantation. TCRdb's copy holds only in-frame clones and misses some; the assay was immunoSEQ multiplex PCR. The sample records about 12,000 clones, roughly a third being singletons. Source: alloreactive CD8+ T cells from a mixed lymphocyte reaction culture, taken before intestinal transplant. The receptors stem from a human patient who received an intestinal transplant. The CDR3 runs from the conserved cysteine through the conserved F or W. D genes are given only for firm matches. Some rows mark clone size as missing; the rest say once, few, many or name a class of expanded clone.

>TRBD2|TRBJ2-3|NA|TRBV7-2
CASSPRLAGLIDTQYF
TGTGCCAGCAGCCCTCGGCTAGCGGGATTGATAGATACGCAGTATTTT
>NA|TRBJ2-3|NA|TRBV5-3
CASSFSWDNTDTQYF
TGTGCCAGCAGCTTTAGTTGGGATAACACAGATACGCAGTATTTT
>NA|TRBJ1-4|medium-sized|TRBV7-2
CASSLVSVATNEKLFF
TGTGCCAGCAGCTTAGTTTCAGTAGCAACTAATGAAAAACTGTTTTTT
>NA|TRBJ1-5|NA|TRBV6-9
CASSLSTGSNQPQHF
TGTGCCAGCAGTCTCTCGACGGGTTCGAATCAGCCCCAGCATTTT
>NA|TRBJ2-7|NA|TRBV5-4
CASSFSGSSYEQYF
TGTGCCAGCAGCTTTTCAGGGAGCTCCTACGAGCAGTACTTC
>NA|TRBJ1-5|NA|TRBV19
CASTLEPSQQHSNQPQHF
TGTGCCAGTACGCTCGAGCCCTCTCAACAGCATTCCAATCAGCCCCAGCATTTT
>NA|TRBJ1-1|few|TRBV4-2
CASSLRGTEAFF
TGTGCCAGCAGCTTGAGGGGCACTGAAGCTTTCTTT
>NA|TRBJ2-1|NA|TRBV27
CASSYGPYNEQFF
TGTGCCAGCAGTTACGGCCCCTACAATGAGCAGTTCTTC
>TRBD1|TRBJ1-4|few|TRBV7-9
CASSLKRTGLFF
TGTGCCAGCAGCTTAAAAAGGACAGGGCTGTTTTTT
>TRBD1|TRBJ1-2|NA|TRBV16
CASSQIRDRDNYGYTF
TGTGCCAGCAGCCAGATTCGGGACAGGGATAACTATGGCTACACCTTC
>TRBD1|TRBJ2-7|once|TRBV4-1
CASSQAGTASYEQYF
TGCGCCAGCAGCCAAGCTGGGACAGCCTCCTACGAGCAGTACTTC
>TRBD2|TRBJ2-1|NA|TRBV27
CASAAGGPYNEQFF
TGTGCCAGCGCGGCGGGAGGCCCCTACAATGAGCAGTTCTTC
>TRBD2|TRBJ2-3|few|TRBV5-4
CASSLTPAGGATDTQYF
TGTGCCAGCAGCTTGACCCCAGCGGGAGGCGCCACAGATACGCAGTATTTT
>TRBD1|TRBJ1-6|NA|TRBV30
CAWSEYRGRVEEPLHF
TGTGCCTGGAGTGAATACAGGGGGCGCGTAGAGGAGCCCCTCCACTTT
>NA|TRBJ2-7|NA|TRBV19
CASSIHDGWVYEQYF
TGTGCCAGTAGTATTCATGACGGGTGGGTCTACGAGCAGTACTTC
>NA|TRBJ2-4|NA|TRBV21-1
CASSKRAVRGRVIKNIQYF
TGTGCCAGCAGCAAAAGGGCGGTTCGCGGCAGGGTCATCAAAAACATTCAGTACTTC